This entry lists 19 T cell receptor beta chains sequenced from one sample in a study of a mutant IDH1 vaccine in newly diagnosed glioma. The time point denotes: week 5, during vaccination. Each dose delivered 300 ug of mutant IDH1 20-mer peptide subcutaneously with imiquimod. Their antigen targets remain unknown. The repertoire was sequenced with immunoSEQ multiplex PCR; TCRdb's copy has only in-frame clones and lacks some. The table has around 34,000 clones, approximately 53% seen once. This material consisted of PBMCs, taken from a glioma patient whose treatment included an IDH1 peptide vaccine. All receptors come from a woman younger than 35 with glioma.

This clone appeared a few times. The rearrangement links TRBV18 to TRBJ1-1; no definite D call. The CDR3 sequence is 14 residues long. CDR1 is KGHSH, CDR2 LQKENI, per germline. The V end lost 2 bases, the J end lost 8 bases, and 15 bases lay between the germline ends. Here the CDR3 reads CASSPDILSNEAFF. In DNA form, the CDR3 reads TGTGCCAGCTCACCAGACATATTGTCAAACGAAGCTTTCTTT.

The sample holds a few counts of this clone. The gene calls are TRBV11-2 and TRBJ2-1; D could derive from TRBD1 or TRBD2 (5 bases each). V was clipped by 2 bases and J by 9 bases, with 11 bases between them. Germline CDR1 SGHAT, CDR2 FQNNGV. The CDR3 runs to 13 residues. The CDR3 reads CASSLNWGSEQFF. CDR3 coding DNA: TGTGCCAGCAGCTTAAACTGGGGGAGTGAGCAGTTCTTC.

The rearrangement uses TRBV7-8 and TRBJ2-3; the D gene is possibly TRBD2 (7 bases). Germline CDR1 SGHVS, CDR2 FQNEAQ. The CDR3 sequence is 15 residues long. V shed 6 bases and J shed 5 bases, with 18 bases lying between them. CDR3 DNA sequence: TGTGCCAGCAGTATGAATTGGGGGGGCGGAGATACGCAGTATTTT. This codes for CASSMNWGGGDTQYF.

The chain is built from TRBV28 and TRBJ2-7, with 7 bases matching TRBD2. The CDR3 loop spans 16 amino acids. CDR1 and CDR2 from the germline V gene are MDHEN and SYDVKM. With V trimmed by 7 bases and J by 1 base, 13 bases remained unmatched. In DNA, the CDR3 is TGTGCCAGCACCCCGGGGGGAGCGGCAAGGTCCTACGAGCAGTACTTC. The encoded protein is CASTPGGAARSYEQYF.

The rearrangement uses TRBV6-1 and TRBJ2-7; the match to TRBD2 covers 10 bases. Trimming cost V 3 bases and J 3 bases; bases outside gene matches: 2. The CDR3 totals 14 residues. Germline lookup yields CDR1 MNHNS and CDR2 SASEGT. The CDR3 nucleotides read TGTGCCAGCAGTGAGCTAGCGGGGGACTACGAGCAGTACTTC. As protein: CASSELAGDYEQYF.

The chain is built from TRBV20-1 and TRBJ2-7, with no clear D. The V gene lost 2 bases and the J gene lost 7 bases, with 9 bases spanning the gap. CDR1 is DFQATT, CDR2 SNEGSKA, per germline (reference sequence). The CDR3 covers 11 residues. This CDR3 is CSARWGLEQYF. CDR3 coding DNA: TGCAGTGCTAGATGGGGTCTGGAGCAGTACTTC.

The genes are TRBV25-1 and TRBJ2-2; a possible D gene is TRBD1 (6 bases). The V end lost 5 bases, the J end lost 6 bases, and 7 bases lay between the germline ends. The CDR3 has 12 residues. Germline lookup yields CDR1 MGHDK and CDR2 SYGVNS. The CDR3 loop reads CASSPGAGELFF. CDR3 coding DNA: TGTGCCAGCAGTCCAGGGGCCGGGGAGCTGTTTTTT.

The sample holds one count of this clone. This sequence joins TRBV19 and TRBJ1-5; TRBD1 aligns across 7 bases. This CDR3 has 15 amino acids. V was clipped by 8 bases and J by 6 bases; unmatched bases: 13. Germline lookup yields CDR1 LNHDA and CDR2 SQIVND (reference sequence). The CDR3 region has the DNA TGTGCCAGTGGCCGACAGGGAAGAGGGAGTCAGCCCCAGCATTTT. Protein: CASGRQGRGSQPQHF.

With respect to this clone: A read error may produce the germline difference seen at one junction end. The rearrangement links TRBV7-7 to TRBJ2-3, with D perhaps matching TRBD1 or TRBD2 (7 bases each). Germline CDR1 is SSHAT and CDR2 is FNYEAQ (reference sequence). The CDR3 is 16 residues long. CDR3 residues: CASSRTPGRDRDTQYF. In DNA form, the CDR3 reads TGTGCTAGCAGCCGCACCCCGGGGAGGGACAGAGATACGCAGTATTTT.

The CDR3 loop is CASSSRTGGYTF. DNA for the CDR3: TGTGCCAGCAGCTCAAGGACCGGGGGCTACACCTTC. The chain employs TRBV14 and TRBJ1-2, with D unclear. Per germline, CDR1 SGHDN and CDR2 FVKESK. This CDR3 is built from 12 residues. V was clipped by 5 bases and J by 8 bases, with 12 bases between them.

This chain connects TRBV14 to TRBJ1-4, with TRBD1 matching 9 bases. This CDR3 spans 16 amino acids. J was trimmed by 7 bases and V by 4 bases; bases with no gene match: 10. The germline gives CDR1 SGHDN, CDR2 FVKESK. For the CDR3, the DNA is TGTGCCAGCAGCCTTCAACTCGGGACAGGGATTGAAAAACTGTTTTTT. Translating gives CASSLQLGTGIEKLFF.

This chain joins TRBV28 and TRBJ1-5; D is unresolved. Germline V gene data show CDR1 as MDHEN and CDR2 as SYDVKM. The length of the CDR3 is 16 residues. The V end lost 8 bases, the J end lost 2 bases, and 19 bases lay between the germline ends. CDR3: CASSPGVGEGNQPQHF. The CDR3 nucleotides are TGTGCCAGCTCGCCCGGGGTTGGGGAAGGCAATCAGCCCCAGCATTTT.

This clone was recorded once. The chain couples TRBV2 to TRBJ1-2, with 9 bases that match TRBD1. CDR3 length: 13 amino acids. V lost 10 bases and J lost 4; bases outside the gene matches: 7. The germline V gene has CDR1 SNHLY and CDR2 FYNNEI. CDR3 loop: CATNTGGGYGYTF. The CDR3 DNA reads as TGTGCCACAAACACAGGGGGCGGCTATGGCTACACCTTC.

This clone was counted between two and nine times. The CDR3 DNA reads TGTGCCTGGAGTCCATCGCCCTACGAGCAGTACTTC. Its translation: CAWSPSPYEQYF. The gene calls are TRBV30 and TRBJ2-7; D is ambiguous. The ends were cut back, 2 bases at V and 2 bases at J, with 7 bases in the middle. The CDR3 sequence is 12 residues long. Per germline, CDR1 GTSNPN and CDR2 SVGIG (reference sequence).

The chain couples TRBV29-1 to TRBJ2-1; maybe TRBD1 (7 bases). This CDR3 is 14 amino acids long. V lost 6 bases and J lost 4, with 16 bases in between. CDR1 is SQVTM, CDR2 ANQGSEA, per germline. CDR3 sequence (DNA): TGCAGCGTCAGGGGGACTGGGGCTTACAATGAGCAGTTCTTC. It encodes CSVRGTGAYNEQFF.

The J gene is TRBJ2-3, the V gene TRBV5-1, with 8 bases that match TRBD2. The V and J ends lost 1 base and 0 bases, in that order; junction bases with no gene match: 4. The CDR3 runs to 16 residues. Germline-derived CDR1 and CDR2 are SGHRS and YFSETQ. This CDR3 reads CASSLLTGGSTDTQYF. CDR3 coding DNA: TGCGCCAGCAGCTTGCTTACGGGGGGGAGCACAGATACGCAGTATTTT.

V usage is TRBV7-2 and J usage is TRBJ1-4; possibly TRBD1 for D (5 bases). CDR1 and CDR2 (germline): SGHTA, FQGNSA. CDR3 length: 15 residues. The V end was cut by 5 bases, the J end by 2 bases, with 12 bases between. The CDR3 spells CASSLQGGTNEKLFF. In nucleotides, the CDR3 is TGTGCCAGCAGCCTTCAGGGTGGCACTAATGAAAAACTGTTTTTT.

The chain links TRBV19 to TRBJ1-5, with TRBD1 matching over 7 bases. The CDR3 consists of 14 residues. J was trimmed by 2 bases and V by 6 bases; bases with no gene match: 4. Germline-derived CDR1 and CDR2 are LNHDA and SQIVND (reference sequence). CDR3 DNA sequence: TGTGCCAGTAGAGAAACAGGGGGCAATCAGCCCCAGCATTTT. Protein: CASRETGGNQPQHF.

This chain connects TRBV7-8 to TRBJ2-7; 9 bases align to TRBD2. The CDR3 totals 15 residues. Germline lookup yields CDR1 SGHVS and CDR2 FQNEAQ. With 1 base clipped from V and 3 bases from J, the junction kept 4 bases outside the gene matches. The CDR3 region is CASSLESGGHYEQYF. The CDR3 DNA is TGTGCCAGCAGCTTAGAGAGCGGGGGGCACTACGAGCAGTACTTC.